Following are 32 T cell receptor beta chains from one sample sequenced in a study of regulatory T cells in long-lasting Graves disease. Time point noted: persistent/refractory GD, antithyroid drugs over 5 years with positive TRAb. With RNA extracted from PBMCs as input, the TCR library was made. For TCR beta, libraries came from iRepertoire HTBI primers and Arm-PCR of CDR3 regions. TCRdb independently ran MiXCR on the multiplex PCR reads; one entry per CDR3 protein. The profile shows 650,000 to 700,000 distinct CDR3 sequences, roughly 30% of them singletons. This specimen consisted of peripheral blood mononuclear cells (PBMCs), obtained when the disease was refractory, from a patient treated with antithyroid drugs. Receptors originate from a female donor with Graves disease.

This clonotype was counted a few times. The rearrangement links TRBV19 to TRBJ2-2; D tentatively fits TRBD1 or TRBD2 (5 bases each). Germline lookup yields CDR1 LNHDA and CDR2 SQIVND (reference sequence). This CDR3 has 14 residues. V was trimmed by 1 base and J by 5 bases, leaving 8 bases between them. This CDR3 reads CASSIVGGTGELFF. The CDR3 coding sequence is TGTGCCAGTAGTATAGTTGGGGGAACCGGGGAGCTGTTTTTT. Looking up the rest from reference TRBV19 and TRBJ2-2 gives the full variable domain: DGGITQSPKYLFRKEGQNVTLSCEQNLNHDAMYWYRQDPGQGLRLIYYSQIVNDFQKGDIAEGYSVSREKKESFPLTVTSAQKNPTAFYLCASSIVGGTGELFFGEGSRLTVL.

This clonotype was detected a few times. The chain combines TRBV6-1 with TRBJ1-2, with TRBD1 matching over 7 bases. Germline trimming cut 6 bases from V and 8 bases from J; bases unmatched to any gene: 9. The length of the CDR3 is 13 residues. Germline V gives CDR1 MNHNS, CDR2 SASEGT. The CDR3 DNA follows: TGTGCCAGCAGCCCACAGGGGTGGGAGGGCTACACCTTC. Its protein is CASSPQGWEGYTF.

This clonotype was seen more than once but under ten times. The chain carries TRBV6-1 and TRBJ2-7, with TRBD1 matching 8 bases. The junction had 6 bases not matched to a gene; V was cut back by 5 bases and J by 6 bases. This CDR3 is built from 13 residues. CDR1 and CDR2 (germline): MNHNS, SASEGT. CDR3 bases: TGTGCCAGCAGTCCCGGGACAGGACGCGAGCAGTACTTC. This sequence encodes CASSPGTGREQYF.

The chain joins TRBV7-3 to TRBJ2-2, with 11 bases matching TRBD2. The junction had 2 bases not matched to a gene; V was cut back by 5 bases and J by 3 bases. This CDR3 is 15 amino acids long. Germline V gene sequence: CDR1 SGHTA, CDR2 FQGTGA. This chain's CDR3 is CASSMGLADTGELFF. CDR3 coding DNA: TGTGCCAGCAGCATGGGACTAGCGGACACCGGGGAGCTGTTTTTT. The entire variable domain, with the rest obtained from reference TRBV7-3 and TRBJ2-2, is as follows: GAGVSQTPSNKVTEKGKYVELRCDPISGHTALYWYRQSLGQGPEFLIYFQGTGAADDSGLPNDRFFAVRPEGSVSTLKIQRTERGDSAVYLCASSMGLADTGELFFGEGSRLTVL.

The genes are TRBV20-1 and TRBJ1-2; D may be TRBD1 (5 bases). Germline lookup yields CDR1 DFQATT and CDR2 SNEGSKA (reference sequence). There are 13 residues in the CDR3. Trimming took 4 bases from V and 3 from J, leaving 12 bases between them. CDR3 region: CSATNRDHYGYTF. In DNA, the CDR3 is TGCAGTGCTACAAACCGGGACCACTATGGCTACACCTTC.

V and J are TRBV28 and TRBJ2-7; D is unresolved. V lost 1 base, J lost 3 bases, and 7 bases lay in between. Germline V lookup: CDR1 MDHEN, CDR2 SYDVKM. The CDR3 is 13 residues long. CDR3 nucleotides: TGTGCCAGCAGTTTATTAGGCGGCTACGAGCAGTACTTC. This gives the protein CASSLLGGYEQYF. Together with reference TRBV28 and TRBJ2-7, the CDR3 gives the full variable domain: DVKVTQSSRYLVKRTGEKVFLECVQDMDHENMFWYRQDPGLGLRLIYFSYDVKMKEKGDIPEGYSVSREKKERFSLILESASTNQTSMYLCASSLLGGYEQYFGPGTRLTVT.

This clonotype was seen a handful of times. The V gene is TRBV6-1, the J gene TRBJ2-7; 7 nucleotides line up with TRBD2. There are 14 residues in the CDR3. J was trimmed by 3 bases and V by 6 bases; bases with no gene match: 8. Germline CDR1 reads MNHNS; CDR2 reads SASEGT. The CDR3: CASSLERGDYEQYF. CDR3 bases: TGTGCCAGCAGCCTGGAGCGGGGCGACTACGAGCAGTACTTC.

The V call is TRBV5-1, the J call TRBJ2-7; 7 nucleotides agree with TRBD2. The V and J ends lost 7 bases and 0 bases, in that order; junction bases with no gene match: 16. Germline CDR1 SGHRS, CDR2 YFSETQ. The CDR3 spans 17 residues. CDR3 amino acids: CASRLGGTRPPSYEQYF. The CDR3 region has the DNA TGCGCCAGCCGACTGGGGGGGACGCGGCCACCCTCCTACGAGCAGTACTTC.

This clonotype was picked up many times. The chain recombines TRBV2 with TRBJ1-2, with D uncertain. The CDR3 length is 12 residues. Germline V gives CDR1 SNHLY, CDR2 FYNNEI. V lost 6 bases, J lost 3 bases, and 8 bases lay in between. This CDR3 reads CASRSDHYGYTF. CDR3 in DNA: TGTGCCAGCAGGTCTGACCACTATGGCTACACCTTC.

The gene calls are TRBV6-2 or TRBV6-3 and TRBJ1-2; D is possibly TRBD1 (6 bases). The CDR3 is 11 residues long. Trimming took off 8 bases at V and 10 bases at J, with 14 bases between the two ends. The germline V gene has CDR1 MNHEY and CDR2 SVGEGT. The CDR3 bases are TGTGCCAGCGCTGGGGGGGGGCCCTACACCTTC. The encoded protein is CASAGGGPYTF.

The DNA for the CDR3 is TGTGCCAGCAGTAACCGACAGGGGCATCAGCCCCAGCATTTT. Translating gives CASSNRQGHQPQHF. The chain recombines TRBV28 with TRBJ1-5; 8 positions match TRBD1. This CDR3 has 14 amino acids. Germline V gives CDR1 MDHEN, CDR2 SYDVKM. Trimming cost V 5 bases and J 5 bases; bases outside gene matches: 5.

For the CDR3, the DNA is TGTGCCAGCAGCTTCGCTAGCGGGAGGGAAGAGCAGTACTTC. Translated, it gives CASSFASGREEQYF. The chain links TRBV7-9 to TRBJ2-7; 12 positions agree with TRBD2. This CDR3 spans 14 amino acids. With 3 bases clipped from V and 7 bases from J, the junction kept 4 bases outside the gene matches. Per the germline V gene, CDR1 is SEHNR and CDR2 is FQNEAQ (reference sequence).

This rearrangement joins TRBV11-2 to TRBJ2-7, with D possibly matching TRBD2 (6 bases). The CDR3 is 17 residues long. The germline gives CDR1 SGHAT, CDR2 FQNNGV. Trimming shortened V by 4 bases and J by 0 bases, and 19 bases separated the two germline ends. CDR3 sequence: CASSYLTGGSGSYEQYF. CDR3 in DNA: TGTGCCAGCAGCTACCTGACCGGAGGGTCGGGCTCCTACGAGCAGTACTTC.

Concerning this clonotype itself: It may be a read error: a sequence one base away is much more abundant. The chain joins TRBV10-3 to TRBJ1-2, with 9 bases matching TRBD1. V was clipped by 5 bases and J by 7 bases; unmatched bases: 8. The length of the CDR3 is 14 residues. Germline V lookup: CDR1 ENHRY, CDR2 SYGVKD. Here the CDR3 DNA reads TGTGCCATCAGTCCCGGGACAGGGACTGGTGGCTACACCTTC. It yields the protein CAISPGTGTGGYTF.

This clonotype was counted many times. This rearrangement joins TRBV11-1 to TRBJ2-5; TRBD1 matches at 9 bases. Trimming at V came to 5 bases and at J to 1 base, leaving 2 bases not matched to a gene. The germline V gene has CDR1 SGHAT and CDR2 FQDESV (reference sequence). This CDR3 has 14 amino acids. This CDR3 is CASSMTGGQETQYF. DNA of the CDR3: TGTGCCAGCAGCATGACAGGGGGCCAAGAGACCCAGTACTTC.

CDR3 in DNA: TGTGCCAGCAGTGTAATCCCCCCCCTAAGAAGGACCCTTTCCTACGAGCAGTACTTC. As protein: CASSVIPPLRRTLSYEQYF. V and J are TRBV2 and TRBJ2-7; D is unresolved. The CDR3 covers 19 residues. Trimming shortened V by 4 bases and J by 1 base, and 26 bases separated the two germline ends. The germline CDR1 and CDR2 sequences are SNHLY and FYNNEI.

This clonotype has just a few counts. V usage is TRBV11-2 and J usage is TRBJ2-5; 7 nucleotides align to TRBD2. Trimming cost V 4 bases and J 3 bases; bases outside gene matches: 5. The CDR3 covers 14 residues. Germline V gene data show CDR1 as SGHAT and CDR2 as FQNNGV. The CDR3: CASSSVGGKETQYF. CDR3 bases: TGTGCCAGCAGCTCAGTCGGGGGGAAAGAGACCCAGTACTTC. Together with reference TRBV11-2 and TRBJ2-5, the CDR3 gives the full variable domain: EAGVAQSPRYKIIEKRQSVAFWCNPISGHATLYWYQQILGQGPKLLIQFQNNGVVDDSQLPKDRFSAERLKGVDSTLKIQPAKLEDSAVYLCASSSVGGKETQYFGPGTRLLVL.

The chain has TRBV2 and TRBJ2-7; D is unclear. Between the trimmed V and J ends, which lost 7 bases and 5 bases, there was a span of 15 bases. The CDR3 is 13 residues long. Germline CDR1 reads SNHLY; CDR2 reads FYNNEI. The DNA of the CDR3 is TGTGCCAGCATAGCCCCGGGCGAACACGAGCAGTACTTC. It codes for CASIAPGEHEQYF.

The V and J genes are TRBV5-5 and TRBJ2-3; possibly TRBD2 for D (6 bases). CDR1 and CDR2 (germline): SGHKS, YYEKEE (reference sequence). V was clipped by 4 bases and J by 6 bases, with 15 bases between them. The CDR3 covers 14 residues. The CDR3 is CASSQDGGKDTQYF. The CDR3 coding sequence is TGTGCCAGCAGCCAAGATGGCGGGAAGGATACGCAGTATTTT.

The table lists this clonotype with a count of one. The rearrangement links TRBV29-1 to TRBJ1-1; 9 nucleotides line up with TRBD1. Germline V gives CDR1 SQVTM, CDR2 ANQGSEA. CDR3 length: 15 amino acids. V gave up 8 bases and J gave up 7 bases; unmatched junction bases: 17. CDR3: CSSGEQGAFGGEAFF. The DNA of the CDR3 is TGCAGCTCGGGGGAACAGGGGGCTTTTGGGGGTGAAGCTTTCTTT.

V and J are TRBV30 and TRBJ2-7, with 9 bases that match TRBD1. CDR3 length: 11 amino acids. The junction had 5 bases not matched to a gene; V was cut back by 2 bases and J by 12 bases. Germline CDR1 is GTSNPN and CDR2 is SVGIG (reference sequence). The CDR3 bases are TGTGCCTGGAGTACAGGGGGCGGCTGGTACTTC. Translated, it gives CAWSTGGGWYF.

This clonotype has a handful of counts. The V call is TRBV30, the J call TRBJ1-1; no definite D call. Germline values: CDR1 GTSNPN, CDR2 SVGIG (reference sequence). This CDR3 has 12 amino acids. V was cut by 5 bases and J by 6 bases, with 13 bases left in between. The CDR3 loop reads CAWLDSFAEAFF. DNA for the CDR3: TGTGCCTGGTTGGACTCTTTCGCTGAAGCTTTCTTT.

Only a few counts were recorded for this clonotype. CDR3 bases: TGCGCCAGCAGCTTGGAGCCAGGGGGCTTCGGCACTGAAGCTTTCTTT. This encodes CASSLEPGGFGTEAFF. This chain links TRBV5-1 with TRBJ1-1; 8 bases are a match to TRBD1. Looked up from germline, CDR1 is SGHRS and CDR2 is YFSETQ. This CDR3 is built from 16 residues. J was trimmed by 4 bases and V by 0 bases; bases with no gene match: 8.

In this sample, this clonotype turned up a few times. The rearrangement joins TRBV20-1 to TRBJ1-1, with D unclear. CDR1 and CDR2 from the germline V gene are DFQATT and SNEGSKA (reference sequence). The CDR3 is 13 residues long. The ends were cut back, 0 bases at V and 11 bases at J, with 16 bases in the middle. The CDR3 coding sequence is TGCAGTGCTAGAGATCCCCCACACGTCGCCGCTTTCTTT. It translates to CSARDPPHVAAFF.

Ten or more counts support this clonotype. The rearrangement links TRBV20-1 to TRBJ2-7, with 11 bases matching TRBD1. With 3 bases clipped from V and 4 bases from J, the junction kept 5 bases outside the gene matches. The CDR3 has 14 amino acids. Germline CDR1 DFQATT, CDR2 SNEGSKA (reference sequence). CDR3 sequence (DNA): TGCAGTGCTAGGGACAGGGGGCGCTGGTACGAGCAGTACTTC. Translated: CSARDRGRWYEQYF.

This clonotype showed up just a few times. The chain uses TRBV2 and TRBJ2-7, with 12 bases lining up with TRBD2. The CDR3 consists of 15 residues. Germline V gene data show CDR1 as SNHLY and CDR2 as FYNNEI. V lost 6 bases to trimming and J lost 2 bases; unmatched junction nucleotides: 5. The CDR3 region has the DNA TGTGCCAGCAGGGAGACTAGCGGGAGCCCCTACGAGCAGTACTTC. It translates to CASRETSGSPYEQYF.

The chain employs TRBV2 and TRBJ1-6; D gene uncertain. The CDR3 runs 14 residues. The germline V and J ends were trimmed by 4 bases and 7 bases, with 11 bases remaining between them. In germline, CDR1 is SNHLY, CDR2 FYNNEI. CDR3: CASSGLIDNSPLHF. The CDR3 DNA reads TGTGCCAGCAGTGGCTTGATAGACAATTCACCCCTCCACTTT.

This clonotype has only a few counts. This chain connects TRBV24-1 to TRBJ1-6; D remains ambiguous. This CDR3 is 17 amino acids long. V was cut by 3 bases and J by 5 bases, with 16 bases left in between. Germline CDR1 KGHDR, CDR2 SFDVKD. CDR3 in DNA: TGTGCCACCAGTGATCTCGCCGCGACCGTGGATAATTCACCCCTCCACTTT. Translating gives CATSDLAATVDNSPLHF.

This clonotype has ten or more counts. The chain carries TRBV12-3 or TRBV12-4 and TRBJ1-6, with TRBD1 matching 7 bases. The V segment lost 5 bases and the J segment 0 bases; nucleotides outside the gene matches: 7. The CDR3 totals 17 residues. The CDR3 coding sequence is TGTGCCAGCAGTCTCGACAGGGTGAGCTCCTATAATTCACCCCTCCACTTT. This codes for CASSLDRVSSYNSPLHF.

This clonotype was counted only a few times. Here the CDR3 reads CASSTQGNQPQHF. CDR3 coding DNA: TGTGCCAGCAGCACACAGGGAAATCAGCCCCAGCATTTT. The chain uses TRBV11-1 and TRBJ1-5; a possible D gene is TRBD1 (6 bases). The CDR3 loop spans 13 amino acids. Germline lookup yields CDR1 SGHAT and CDR2 FQDESV (reference sequence). V was trimmed by 5 bases and J by 4 bases, leaving 9 bases between them. The entire variable domain, with the rest obtained from reference TRBV11-1 and TRBJ1-5, is as follows: EAEVAQSPRYKITEKSQAVAFWCDPISGHATLYWYRQILGQGPELLVQFQDESVVDDSQLPKDRFSAERLKGVDSTLKIQPAELGDSAMYLCASSTQGNQPQHFGDGTRLSIL.

The chain combines TRBV28 with TRBJ2-7; D gene ambiguous. The CDR3 has 15 amino acids. V lost 2 bases to trimming and J lost 2 bases, with 13 bases between them. CDR1 and CDR2 from the germline V gene are MDHEN and SYDVKM. CDR3 nucleotides: TGTGCCAGCAGTTTAATTTCTACACGGGCCTACGAGCAGTACTTC. Translation gives CASSLISTRAYEQYF.

J is TRBJ1-1 and V is TRBV11-2; D is unresolved. V gave up 1 base and J gave up 7 bases, with 10 bases separating them. The germline gives CDR1 SGHAT, CDR2 FQNNGV. The CDR3 length is 13 residues. CDR3 amino acids: CASSLGQEREAFF. DNA of the CDR3: TGTGCCAGCAGCTTAGGGCAGGAACGTGAAGCTTTCTTT.